This TCR beta chain was captured in a study of Ad26.COV2.S vaccination and SARS-CoV-2 variants. Study-level information: Donor was one of the participants in the Ad26.COV2.S arm of the COV1001 trial. Participants got Ad26.COV2.S intramuscularly, once or twice 56 days apart.

Overall study findings and caveats: Vaccinees showed greater spike-specific TCR breadth than placebo recipients.

For this clone: Its antigen is not known.

Profiled with immunoSEQ multiplex PCR; TCRdb holds only in-frame clones, not every one. The table includes 510,000 or so clones, 87% detected once. Treatment here: roughly 18 received Ad26.COV2.S at low or high dose, single or two shots; several received placebo; per-sample allocation not given. Sampling occurred on day 63 after the first vaccine or placebo injection. This receptor was taken from a person between 18 and 65 years old who received the Ad26.COV2.S COVID-19 vaccine or a placebo. The sample was peripheral blood, taken in a trial of Ad26.COV2.S vaccine versus placebo.

CDR3 residues: CASRPARGVGQPQHF. DNA for the CDR3: TGTGCCAGCAGGCCTGCCCGGGGGGTAGGTCAGCCCCAGCATTTT. The chain carries TRBV6-2 or TRBV6-3 and TRBJ1-5; D perhaps matches TRBD1 (5 bases). The CDR3 consists of 15 residues. Per germline, CDR1 MNHEY and CDR2 SVGEGT. V shed 6 bases and J shed 6 bases, with 18 bases lying between them.